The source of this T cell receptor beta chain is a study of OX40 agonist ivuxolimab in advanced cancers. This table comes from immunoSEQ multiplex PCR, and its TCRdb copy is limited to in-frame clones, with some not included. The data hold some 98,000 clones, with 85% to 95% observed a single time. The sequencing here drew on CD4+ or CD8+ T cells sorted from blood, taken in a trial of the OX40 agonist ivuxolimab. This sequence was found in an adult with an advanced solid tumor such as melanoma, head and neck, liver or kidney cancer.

The DNA for the CDR3 is TGTGCCAGCAACACCGGGACATTCTCCTACAATGAGCAGTTCTTC. It is translated as CASNTGTFSYNEQFF. This chain uses TRBV2 with TRBJ2-1, with D maybe TRBD1 (6 bases). V was pared by 7 bases and J by 0 bases, with 13 bases between. CDR1 is SNHLY, CDR2 FYNNEI, per germline. The CDR3 has 15 residues. The full variable domain, its missing parts supplied by reference TRBV2 and TRBJ2-1, is EPEVTQTPSHQVTQMGQEVILRCVPISNHLYFYWYRQILGQKVEFLVSFYNNEISEKSEIFDDQFSVERPDGSNFTLKIRSTKLEDSAMYFCASNTGTFSYNEQFFGPGTRLTVL.